At least ten counts were recorded for the clone carrying this T cell receptor beta chain. Its antigen is not identified. Breast cancer patients provided tissue from their axillary draining lymph nodes. This record belongs to a study of breast tumors, draining lymph nodes, adjacent tissues. The study's findings and limits: Tumor TCR diversity was below lymph nodes but above nontumor tissue. The data were judged consistent with most tumor T cells coming from lymph node and expanding in tumor. Luminal-like breast cancer showed significantly greater tumor-nontumor repertoire similarity than basal-like breast cancer did. Data only fit, rather than demonstrated, lymph node origin of most tumor T cells.

TCRdb called the multiplex PCR reads again in MiXCR, with one record for every CDR3 protein. Here the sample spans 83,000 or so distinct CDR3 sequences, roughly a fifth being singletons. The TCR was taken from a female donor with breast cancer. Some clones in this sample may be carry-over from other donors' samples. The material sequenced was axillary lymph node tissue.

The CDR3 is CASSLEPRGLYGYTF. The CDR3 DNA reads TGTGCCAGCAGCTTAGAGCCCAGGGGTCTCTATGGCTACACCTTC. The chain links TRBV11-3 to TRBJ1-2; TRBD1 might be the D (6 bases). Germline CDR1 SGHNT, CDR2 YENEEA. V gave up 0 bases and J gave up 4 bases, with 12 bases separating them. The CDR3 runs 15 residues.